A selection of T cell receptor beta chains follows, all from one sample in a study of T cells in Graves' hyperthyroidism and ophthalmopathy. MiXCR was run by TCRdb on the multiplex PCR reads, yielding one entry per CDR3 protein. The table includes some 620,000 distinct CDR3 sequences, roughly 15% detected once. Specimen: blood. These receptor sequences come from a woman aged 25-40 years with Graves' hyperthyroidism. CDR3s leave out the opening cysteine and the closing phenylalanine or tryptophan.

J gene	V gene	CDR3 length	CDR3 protein
TRBJ2-2	TRBV24-1	12	ATTGSFNTGELF
TRBJ2-7	TRBV7-3	15	ASSLNSIGDGRYEQY
TRBJ2-7	TRBV7-3	12	ASTPDTGAHEQY
TRBJ2-1	TRBV29-1	11	SVERHSGNEQF
TRBJ1-1	TRBV20-1	11	SASRIGGTEAF
TRBJ1-5	TRBV7-2	12	ASSFDGDNQPQH
TRBJ2-5	TRBV20-1	13	SAITSGRAGRTQY
TRBJ2-3	TRBV15	13	ATSILTTRTDTQY
TRBJ2-3	TRBV9	15	ASSVGYTPNPTDTQY
TRBJ2-2	TRBV11-2	12	ASSFGQNTGELF
TRBJ2-3	TRBV20-1	13	SAGDSGIGTDTQY
TRBJ2-1	TRBV6-1	13	ASSEPAGGPNEQF
TRBJ2-3	TRBV20-1	11	SAIRGTTDTQY
TRBJ2-2	TRBV3-1	15	ASSQEAKGWGTGELF
TRBJ1-5	TRBV2	12	ASSEGGNSQPQH
TRBJ2-5	TRBV7-9	10	ASSPGLGTQY
TRBJ2-7	TRBV10-3	12	AISEGEPSYEQY
TRBJ2-1	TRBV2	11	ASSIRRDNEQF
TRBJ2-3	TRBV5-1	11	ASSFQGGDTQY
TRBJ2-1	TRBV2	17	ASEGPTGLGGRSYNEQF
TRBJ1-5	TRBV28	13	ASSSLRESNQPQH
TRBJ2-7	TRBV2	10	ASSGRAYEQY
TRBJ1-1	TRBV28	10	ASSTTSTEAF
TRBJ1-5	TRBV5-1	14	ASSLGTGVDNQPQH
TRBJ2-7	TRBV28	16	ASSSYGTSGRVGYEQY
TRBJ2-5	TRBV13	11	ASSLGTQETQY
TRBJ2-2	TRBV6-5	12	ASSYSRRTGELF
TRBJ1-1	TRBV4-2	13	ASSQGVGRDTEAF
TRBJ1-5	TRBV30	17	AWSVTALEGAYLNQPQH
TRBJ2-6	TRBV12-3/TRBV12-4	14	ASSGDRFSGANVLT
TRBJ2-7	TRBV15	13	ATSREGGSSYEQY
TRBJ2-1	TRBV29-1	10	SVELSALRQF
TRBJ2-7	TRBV10-3	14	AISEGSSAASYEQY
TRBJ2-2	TRBV28	18	ASSLRSSSGMFGGAGELF
TRBJ2-7	TRBV7-2	14	ASSTQTRDRPYEQY
TRBJ1-5	TRBV7-8	12	ASSLVRELQPQH
TRBJ2-3	TRBV3-1	15	ASSPIFPGQVADTQY
TRBJ2-3	TRBV7-2	14	ASSPPRQGRTDTQY
TRBJ2-7	TRBV20-1	12	SAISPSGTYEQY
TRBJ2-1	TRBV28	13	ASNIDRVIYNEQF
TRBJ2-7	TRBV7-9	14	ASSPSRVKGGYEQY
TRBJ1-2	TRBV5-1	11	ASSLAGHYGYT
TRBJ2-1	TRBV18	13	ASSPPAGADNEQF
TRBJ2-1	TRBV28	15	ASSPNLGGHAGNEQF
TRBJ2-7	TRBV6-1	12	ASSQTGLAGEQY
TRBJ1-1	TRBV3-1	11	ASSRQGKTEAF
TRBJ2-3	TRBV7-3	12	ASSRTSGGDTQY
TRBJ2-7	TRBV11-1	12	ASSSLGQHYEQY
TRBJ2-1	TRBV6-2/TRBV6-3	13	ASSLSGRHYNEQF
TRBJ2-2	TRBV14	15	ASSQDRVAGVTGELF
TRBJ1-5	TRBV3-2	11	ASSHLEGQPQH
TRBJ2-7	TRBV5-5	13	ASSPSGTAVYEQY